These T cell receptor beta chains were read from a single sample in a study of cytomegalovirus exposure and HLA in healthy donors. Assay: immunoSEQ multiplex PCR; the TCRdb copy retains only in-frame clones and omits some. The sample gives roughly 150,000 clones, 80% to 90% of which show up once; approximately 5% is in the top ten. Sequencing was performed on PBMCs. These receptors were taken from a woman between 25 and 40 years old in good health and CMV-seronegative. Both conserved end residues are part of each CDR3. D genes are given only for firm matches. Clone sizes are given selectively: once, few, many, or a class where the clone is expanded.

clone_size: -; j_call: TRBJ1-1; d_call: -; v_call: TRBV5-6; cdr3_nt: TGTGCCAGCAGCCGGACCGGACGGGCCATGAACACTGAAGCTTTCTTT; cdr3_aa: CASSRTGRAMNTEAFF
clone_size: -; j_call: TRBJ2-2; d_call: -; v_call: TRBV7-9; cdr3_nt: TGTGCCAGTATCGACGCGGGCACCGGGGAGCTGTTTTTT; cdr3_aa: CASIDAGTGELFF
clone_size: -; j_call: TRBJ1-6; d_call: -; v_call: TRBV6-5; cdr3_nt: TGTGCCAGCAGTTCCGCAGGGTTCCGCAGGAATTCACCCCTCCACTTT; cdr3_aa: CASSSAGFRRNSPLHF
clone_size: -; j_call: TRBJ1-1; d_call: -; v_call: TRBV9; cdr3_nt: TGTGCCAGCAGCCCCCAGTCGGCGGCGGGAACTGAAGCTTTCTTT; cdr3_aa: CASSPQSAAGTEAFF
clone_size: once; j_call: TRBJ1-5; d_call: -; v_call: TRBV7-9; cdr3_nt: TGTGCCAGCAGCACCACGGGGAGCAATCAGCCCCAGCATTTT; cdr3_aa: CASSTTGSNQPQHF
clone_size: -; j_call: TRBJ2-7; d_call: -; v_call: TRBV11-2; cdr3_nt: TGTGCCAGCAGCCCCGTGAGATTAAACTCCTACGAGCAGTACTTC; cdr3_aa: CASSPVRLNSYEQYF
clone_size: -; j_call: TRBJ1-5; d_call: -; v_call: TRBV9; cdr3_nt: TGTGCCAGCAGCGTAGGGGCAGGGAATCAGCCCCAGCATTTT; cdr3_aa: CASSVGAGNQPQHF
clone_size: -; j_call: TRBJ2-3; d_call: -; v_call: TRBV13; cdr3_nt: TGTGCCAGCAGCCAGACAGGTACGCAGTATTTT; cdr3_aa: CASSQTGTQYF
clone_size: -; j_call: TRBJ2-7; d_call: -; v_call: TRBV7-2; cdr3_nt: TGTGCCAGCAGTTCCAGCTCCTACGAGCAGTACTTC; cdr3_aa: CASSSSSYEQYF
clone_size: -; j_call: TRBJ2-2; d_call: TRBD2; v_call: TRBV4-3; cdr3_nt: TGCGCCAGCAGCCAAGAATCCCGGGGGGGCACCGGGGAGCTGTTTTTT; cdr3_aa: CASSQESRGGTGELFF